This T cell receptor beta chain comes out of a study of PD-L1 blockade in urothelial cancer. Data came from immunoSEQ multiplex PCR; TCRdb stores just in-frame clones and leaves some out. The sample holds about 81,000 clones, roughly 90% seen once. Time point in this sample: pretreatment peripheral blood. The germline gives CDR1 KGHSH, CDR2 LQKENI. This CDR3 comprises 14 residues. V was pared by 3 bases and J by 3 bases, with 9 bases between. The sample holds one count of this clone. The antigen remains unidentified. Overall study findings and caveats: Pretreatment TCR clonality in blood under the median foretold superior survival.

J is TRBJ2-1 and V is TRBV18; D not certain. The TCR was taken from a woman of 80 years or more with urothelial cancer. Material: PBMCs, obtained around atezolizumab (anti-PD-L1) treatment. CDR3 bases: TGTGCCAGCTCACCGCTCATACTCTACAATGAGCAGTTCTTC. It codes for CASSPLILYNEQFF.